This T cell receptor beta chain was sequenced in a study of OX40 agonist ivuxolimab in advanced cancers. Whole-study findings and limits: Expanded peripheral T cell antigen specificity was not determined.

Of note for this clone: Its antigen is currently unknown.

V was clipped by 4 bases and J by 6 bases; unmatched bases: 9. CDR1 SGHRS and CDR2 YFSETQ come from the germline V gene. The CDR3 runs 16 residues. Libraries were prepared by immunoSEQ multiplex PCR; TCRdb keeps only in-frame clonotypes and omits some of them. The sample consists of over 40,000 clones, around 80% of them appearing once. Baseline, cycle 4 day 1, and cycle 7 day 1 were the blood sampling points. Sample: CD4+ or CD8+ T cells sorted from blood, taken in a trial of the OX40 agonist ivuxolimab. The receptor's source is an adult with an advanced solid tumor such as melanoma, head and neck, liver or kidney cancer. The V call is TRBV5-1, the J call TRBJ1-4; TRBD1 matches 10 bases. In DNA form, the CDR3 reads TGCGCCAGCAGCACTGGGACAGGGGTCTTGTATGAAAAACTGTTTTTT. It is translated as CASSTGTGVLYEKLFF.